One sample yielded the 18 T cell receptor beta chains listed below, sequenced in a study of radiotherapy plus CTLA-4 blockade in lung cancer. Some clones are missing from TCRdb's copy, which holds only in-frame ones; the method was immunoSEQ multiplex PCR. The sample includes 40,000 to 55,000 clones, around nine tenths of them seen just once. The sample here was peripheral blood, taken from a patient treated with radiotherapy plus ipilimumab. The receptor set was obtained from a human donor with non-small cell lung cancer that progressed on radiotherapy plus ipilimumab. Some clones in this sample may be carry-over from other donors' samples.

The chain carries TRBV9 and TRBJ2-1, with D hard to call. The CDR3 runs to 14 residues. The germline V gene encodes CDR1 SGDLS and CDR2 YYNGEE. Trimming took off 5 bases at V and 8 bases at J, with 17 bases between the two ends. The CDR3 sequence: CASSVDLVSHEQFF. CDR3 nucleotides: TGTGCCAGCAGTGTGGATCTAGTATCCCATGAGCAGTTCTTC. The full variable domain, its missing parts supplied by reference TRBV9 and TRBJ2-1, is DSGVTQTPKHLITATGQRVTLRCSPRSGDLSVYWYQQSLDQGLQFLIQYYNGEERAKGNILERFSAQQFPDLHSELNLSSLELGDSALYFCASSVDLVSHEQFFGPGTRLTVL.

The V and J genes are TRBV27 and TRBJ2-1; D gene uncertain. V lost 7 bases and J lost 0, with 7 bases in between. CDR3 length: 13 residues. Germline loops: CDR1 MNHEY, CDR2 SMNVEV (reference sequence). CDR3 in amino acids: CASIGSSYNEQFF. The CDR3 region has the DNA TGTGCCAGCATCGGTAGCTCCTACAATGAGCAGTTCTTC.

Only a few counts were recorded for this clone. The rearrangement uses TRBV4-1 and TRBJ1-1; 9 nucleotides match TRBD1. The CDR3 extends over 14 amino acids. CDR1 and CDR2 from the germline V gene are MGHRA and YSYEKL. Losses at the gene ends were 5 bases for V and 6 bases for J; bases not matched to a gene: 7. The CDR3 reads CASSNRDRVAEAFF. Here the CDR3 DNA reads TGCGCCAGCAGCAACCGGGACAGGGTGGCTGAAGCTTTCTTT.

The V gene is TRBV30, the J gene TRBJ2-1, with 9 bases identical to TRBD2. The CDR3 runs to 14 residues. The V segment lost 3 bases and the J segment 10 bases; nucleotides outside the gene matches: 10. Germline V lookup: CDR1 GTSNPN, CDR2 SVGIG (reference sequence). For the CDR3, the DNA is TGTGCCTGGAGAATTAGCGGGAGCTACAGAGAGCAGTTCTTC. Its translation is CAWRISGSYREQFF.

V usage is TRBV9 and J usage is TRBJ1-2, with no clear D. From germline, CDR1 is SGDLS and CDR2 YYNGEE. The CDR3 extends over 12 amino acids. V gave up 2 bases and J gave up 1 base, with 3 bases separating them. The CDR3 sequence is CASSVGNYGYTF. Written as DNA, the CDR3 is TGTGCCAGCAGCGTCGGTAACTATGGCTACACCTTC.

The genes are TRBV29-1 and TRBJ1-2; D not resolved. The V gene's germline CDR1 is SQVTM and CDR2 ANQGSEA. Trimming left V 3 bases short and J 3 bases short, with 5 bases between. This CDR3 region has 11 residues. CDR3 DNA sequence: TGCAGCGTTGAGCAGGACTATGGCTACACCTTC. Its translation is CSVEQDYGYTF. Full variable domain (missing parts from reference TRBV29-1 and TRBJ1-2): SAVISQKPSRDICQRGTSLTIQCQVDSQVTMMFWYRQQPGQSLTLIATANQGSEATYESGFVIDKFPISRPNLTFSTLTVSNMSPEDSSIYLCSVEQDYGYTFGSGTRLTVV.

V gene TRBV11-2 combines with J gene TRBJ2-2; TRBD2 matches at 10 bases. V shed 3 bases, J shed 6 bases, and the junction held 1 base outside the gene matches. This CDR3 comprises 14 residues. Germline V gene sequence: CDR1 SGHAT, CDR2 FQNNGV. CDR3 DNA: TGTGCCAGCAGCTTCGGACTAGCGGCCGGGGAGCTGTTTTTT. Amino acid sequence: CASSFGLAAGELFF.

CDR3 in amino acids: CASNRGARAGYTF. DNA of the CDR3: TGTGCCAGCAACCGGGGGGCTAGGGCTGGCTACACCTTC. The rearrangement uses TRBV28 and TRBJ1-2, with D perhaps matching TRBD1 (6 bases). Per germline, CDR1 MDHEN and CDR2 SYDVKM. This CDR3 is built from 13 residues. The V end lost 7 bases, the J end lost 7 bases, and 16 bases lay between the germline ends.

This chain uses TRBV7-2 with TRBJ2-7; 7 nucleotides match TRBD1. This CDR3 has 13 amino acids. V was clipped by 5 bases and J by 4 bases; unmatched bases: 5. Germline V gene lookup returns CDR1 SGHTA and CDR2 FQGNSA. CDR3 region: CASSPRTGYEQYF. In DNA form, the CDR3 reads TGTGCCAGCAGCCCCCGGACAGGATACGAGCAGTACTTC.

The genes are TRBV4-2 and TRBJ1-2; D gene unclear. V lost 0 bases and J lost 4, with 15 bases in between. Germline assignment: CDR1 LGHNA and CDR2 YNFKEQ. The CDR3 covers 16 residues. The CDR3 protein is CASSQDWVTRFYGYTF. The CDR3 DNA follows: TGTGCCAGCAGCCAAGATTGGGTGACACGCTTCTATGGCTACACCTTC.

The table lists this clone with a count of one. The V gene is TRBV2, the J gene TRBJ2-2; 7 nucleotides align to TRBD1. This CDR3 region has 16 residues. J was trimmed by 1 base and V by 6 bases; bases with no gene match: 8. The germline V gene encodes CDR1 SNHLY and CDR2 FYNNEI. The CDR3 here is CASSDSGQRNTGELFF. The CDR3, as DNA: TGTGCCAGCAGCGATTCGGGACAGAGGAACACCGGGGAGCTGTTTTTT.

J is TRBJ2-5 and V is TRBV6-1, with unresolved D. This CDR3 has 13 amino acids. V was cut by 7 bases and J by 4 bases, with 13 bases left in between. The germline CDR1 and CDR2 sequences are MNHNS and SASEGT. CDR3 in DNA: TGTGCCAGCAAGGCTAGTTGGATAGAGACCCAGTACTTC. Translation: CASKASWIETQYF.

This clone was detected once. This chain links TRBV9 with TRBJ1-6; the D gene is possibly TRBD1 (5 bases). V lost 5 bases, J lost 7 bases, and 16 bases lay in between. The CDR3 totals 15 residues. Germline values: CDR1 SGDLS, CDR2 YYNGEE. CDR3 loop: CASSPGGGRNSPLHF. The DNA for the CDR3 is TGTGCCAGCAGTCCGGGGGGGGGTAGGAATTCACCCCTCCACTTT.

The CDR3 nucleotides read TGTGCCAGCAGTCGAACTAGCGGGAGTAGCGACGAGCAGTACTTC. It codes for CASSRTSGSSDEQYF. The V gene is TRBV28, the J gene TRBJ2-7, with 11 bases that match TRBD2. CDR3 length: 15 amino acids. Germline lookup yields CDR1 MDHEN and CDR2 SYDVKM. V shed 5 bases, J shed 5 bases, and the junction held 8 bases outside the gene matches.

This clone appeared a single time. The chain combines TRBV29-1 with TRBJ2-7, with 13 nucleotides matching TRBD2. Germline values: CDR1 SQVTM, CDR2 ANQGSEA. This CDR3 region has 15 residues. The V segment lost 7 bases and the J segment 5 bases; nucleotides outside the gene matches: 11. CDR3 in DNA: TGCAGCGCGACAGAAACTAGCGGGAGGGGCCACGAGCAGTACTTC. It specifies CSATETSGRGHEQYF.

This clone occurred a few times. The chain joins TRBV7-2 to TRBJ2-7; 11 bases are shared with TRBD2. The CDR3 length is 17 residues. The germline CDR1 and CDR2 sequences are SGHTA and FQGNSA. J was trimmed by 4 bases and V by 5 bases; bases with no gene match: 13. DNA of the CDR3: TGTGCCAGCAGCCCCCACCTAGCGGGGGGAGCCCTGTACGAGCAGTACTTC. Protein: CASSPHLAGGALYEQYF.

The chain has TRBV19 and TRBJ2-5; TRBD2 matches 10 bases. Germline CDR1 and CDR2: LNHDA and SQIVND (reference sequence). The CDR3 spans 17 residues. Trimming took 7 bases from V and 4 from J; bases not matched to a gene: 15. CDR3 sequence reads: CASTPRSPSGSGETQYF. As DNA, the CDR3 is TGTGCCAGTACCCCTAGGTCCCCTAGCGGGAGTGGAGAGACCCAGTACTTC.

The chain's CDR3 is CASSLWDRALSRHRNQPQHF. The CDR3 DNA is TGTGCCAGCAGCCTATGGGACAGGGCATTATCTCGCCATCGCAATCAGCCCCAGCATTTT. This rearrangement joins TRBV5-8 to TRBJ1-5, with 9 bases aligning to TRBD1. Germline CDR1 is SGHTS and CDR2 is YDEGEE. CDR3 length: 20 residues. Germline trimming cut 4 bases from V and 2 bases from J; bases unmatched to any gene: 19. Full variable domain (outside the CDR3, taken from reference TRBV5-8 and TRBJ1-5): EAGVTQSPTHLIKTRGQQATLRCSPISGHTSVYWYQQALGLGLQFLLWYDEGEERNRGNFPPRFSGRQFPNYSSELNVNALELEDSALYLCASSLWDRALSRHRNQPQHFGDGTRLSIL.